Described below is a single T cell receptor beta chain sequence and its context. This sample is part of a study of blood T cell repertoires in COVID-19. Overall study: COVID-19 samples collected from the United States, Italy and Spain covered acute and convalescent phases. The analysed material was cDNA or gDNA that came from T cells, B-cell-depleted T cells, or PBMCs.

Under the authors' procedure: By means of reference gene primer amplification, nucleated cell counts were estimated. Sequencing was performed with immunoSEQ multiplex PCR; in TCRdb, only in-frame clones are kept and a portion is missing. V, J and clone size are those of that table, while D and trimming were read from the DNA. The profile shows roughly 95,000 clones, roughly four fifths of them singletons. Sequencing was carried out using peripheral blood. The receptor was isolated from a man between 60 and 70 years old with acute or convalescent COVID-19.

In DNA form, the CDR3 reads TGTGCCAGCAGGACAGCTTCTGGGGCCAACGTCCTGACTTTC. Its translation: CASRTASGANVLTF. The rearrangement joins TRBV6-5 to TRBJ2-6; D may be TRBD1 (5 bases). The length of the CDR3 is 14 residues. CDR1 is MNHEY and CDR2 is SVGAGI in the germline V gene. With 6 bases removed from V and 1 base from J, the gap between germline ends came to 7 bases.